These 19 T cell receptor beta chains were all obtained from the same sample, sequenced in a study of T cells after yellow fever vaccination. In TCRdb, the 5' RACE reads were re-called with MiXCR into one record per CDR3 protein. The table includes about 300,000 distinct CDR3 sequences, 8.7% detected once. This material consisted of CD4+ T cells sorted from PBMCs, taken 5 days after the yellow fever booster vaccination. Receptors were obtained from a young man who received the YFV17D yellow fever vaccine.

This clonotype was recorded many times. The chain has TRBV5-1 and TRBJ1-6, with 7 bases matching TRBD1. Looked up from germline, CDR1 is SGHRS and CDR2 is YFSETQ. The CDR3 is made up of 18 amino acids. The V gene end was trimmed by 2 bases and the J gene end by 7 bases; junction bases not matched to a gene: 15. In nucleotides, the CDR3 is TGCGCCAGCAGCTTTACCGGTGGAGGGGGCGCGGGGAATTCACCCCTCCACTTT. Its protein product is CASSFTGGGGAGNSPLHF.

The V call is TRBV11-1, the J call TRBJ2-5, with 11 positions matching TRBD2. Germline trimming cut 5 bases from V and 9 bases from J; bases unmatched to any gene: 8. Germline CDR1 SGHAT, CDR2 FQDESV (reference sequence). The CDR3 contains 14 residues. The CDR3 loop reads CASSVGTSGGAQYF. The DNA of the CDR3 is TGTGCCAGCAGCGTCGGGACTAGCGGTGGGGCCCAGTACTTC.

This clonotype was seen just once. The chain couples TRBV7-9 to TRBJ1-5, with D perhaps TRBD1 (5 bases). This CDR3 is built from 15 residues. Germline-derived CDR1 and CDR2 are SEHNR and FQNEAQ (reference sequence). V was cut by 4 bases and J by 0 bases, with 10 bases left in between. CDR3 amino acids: CASSSGTYSNQPQHF. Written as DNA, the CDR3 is TGTGCCAGCAGCTCCGGGACCTATAGCAATCAGCCCCAGCATTTT.

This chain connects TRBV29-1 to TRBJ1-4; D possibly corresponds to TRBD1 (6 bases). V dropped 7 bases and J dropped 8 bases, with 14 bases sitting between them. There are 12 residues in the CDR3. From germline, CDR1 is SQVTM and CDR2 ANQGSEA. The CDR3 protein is CSAGGGSEKLFF. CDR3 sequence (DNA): TGCAGCGCTGGGGGGGGCAGCGAAAAACTGTTTTTT.

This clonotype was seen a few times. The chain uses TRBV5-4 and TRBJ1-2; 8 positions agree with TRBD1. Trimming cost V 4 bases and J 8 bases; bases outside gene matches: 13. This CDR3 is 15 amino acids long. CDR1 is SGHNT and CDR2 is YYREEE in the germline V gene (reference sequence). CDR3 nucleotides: TGTGCCAGCAGCCCGCGGACAGGGATTGGGCAAGGCTACACCTTC. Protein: CASSPRTGIGQGYTF.

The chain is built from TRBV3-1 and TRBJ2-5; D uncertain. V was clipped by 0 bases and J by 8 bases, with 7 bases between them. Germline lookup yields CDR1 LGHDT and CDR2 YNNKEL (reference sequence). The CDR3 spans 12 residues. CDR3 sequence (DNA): TGTGCCAGCAGCCAAGATCGGCGAACCCAGTACTTC. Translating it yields CASSQDRRTQYF.

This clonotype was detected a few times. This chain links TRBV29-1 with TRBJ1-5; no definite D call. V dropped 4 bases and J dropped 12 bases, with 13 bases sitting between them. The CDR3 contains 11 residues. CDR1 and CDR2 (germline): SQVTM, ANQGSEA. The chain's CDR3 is CSVVIRKGQHF. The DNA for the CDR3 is TGCAGCGTTGTAATCCGCAAGGGCCAGCATTTT.

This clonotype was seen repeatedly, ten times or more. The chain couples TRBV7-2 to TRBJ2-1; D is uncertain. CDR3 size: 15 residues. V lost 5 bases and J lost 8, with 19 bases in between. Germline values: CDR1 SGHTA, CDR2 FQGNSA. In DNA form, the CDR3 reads TGTGCCAGCAGCACCGACCGGGTCCCAGGCCATGAGCAGTTCTTC. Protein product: CASSTDRVPGHEQFF.

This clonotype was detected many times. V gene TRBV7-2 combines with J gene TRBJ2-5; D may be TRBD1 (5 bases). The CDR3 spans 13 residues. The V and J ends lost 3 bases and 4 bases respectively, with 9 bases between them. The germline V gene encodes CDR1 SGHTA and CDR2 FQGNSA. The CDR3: CASSFRATETQYF. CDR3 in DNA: TGTGCCAGCAGCTTCAGGGCGACAGAGACCCAGTACTTC.

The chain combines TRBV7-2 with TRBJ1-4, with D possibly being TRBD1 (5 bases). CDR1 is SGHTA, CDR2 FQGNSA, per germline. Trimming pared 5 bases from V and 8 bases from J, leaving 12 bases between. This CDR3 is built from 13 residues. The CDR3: CASSVQVREKLFF. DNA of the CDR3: TGTGCCAGCAGCGTACAGGTGCGCGAAAAACTGTTTTTT.

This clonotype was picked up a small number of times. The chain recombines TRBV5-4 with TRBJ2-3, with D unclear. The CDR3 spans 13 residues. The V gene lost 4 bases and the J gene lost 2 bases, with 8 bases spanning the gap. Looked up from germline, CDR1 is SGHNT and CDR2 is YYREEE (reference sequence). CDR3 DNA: TGTGCCAGCAGCGCGGACCCCACAGATACGCAGTATTTT. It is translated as CASSADPTDTQYF.

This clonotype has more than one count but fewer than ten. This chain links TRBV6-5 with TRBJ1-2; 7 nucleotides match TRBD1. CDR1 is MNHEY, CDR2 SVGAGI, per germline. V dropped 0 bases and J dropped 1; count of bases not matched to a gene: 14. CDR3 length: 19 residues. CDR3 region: CASSYSGGFGTVDNYGYTF. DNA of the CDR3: TGTGCCAGCAGTTACTCGGGAGGTTTCGGGACAGTAGATAACTATGGCTACACCTTC.

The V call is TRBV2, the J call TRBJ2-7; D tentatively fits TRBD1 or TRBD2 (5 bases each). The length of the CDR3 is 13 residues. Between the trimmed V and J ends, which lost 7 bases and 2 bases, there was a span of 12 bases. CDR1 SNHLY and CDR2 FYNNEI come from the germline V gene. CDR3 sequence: CASNRDGPYEQYF. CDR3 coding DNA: TGTGCCAGCAACCGGGACGGACCCTACGAGCAGTACTTC.

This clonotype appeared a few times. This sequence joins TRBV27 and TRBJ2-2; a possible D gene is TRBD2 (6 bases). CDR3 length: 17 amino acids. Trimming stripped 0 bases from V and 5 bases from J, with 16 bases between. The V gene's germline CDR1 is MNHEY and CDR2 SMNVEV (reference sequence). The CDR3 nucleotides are TGTGCCAGCAGTTTATCCCTAGCGCGGACGTTGACCGGGGAGCTGTTTTTT. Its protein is CASSLSLARTLTGELFF.

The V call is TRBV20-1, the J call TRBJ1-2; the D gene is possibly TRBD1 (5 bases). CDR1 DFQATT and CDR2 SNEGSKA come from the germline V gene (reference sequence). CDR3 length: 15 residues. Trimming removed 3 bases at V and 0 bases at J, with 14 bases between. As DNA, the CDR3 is TGCAGTGCTAGTCGTGTAGGACACACTAACTATGGCTACACCTTC. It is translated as CSASRVGHTNYGYTF.

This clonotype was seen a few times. The CDR3 loop reads CAASRDRGYEQYF. The CDR3 nucleotides are TGTGCCGCTAGCCGGGACAGGGGCTACGAGCAGTACTTC. This rearrangement joins TRBV10-3 to TRBJ2-7; TRBD1 matches at 10 bases. The trim removed 11 bases at V and 3 bases at J, leaving 7 bases unmatched. The CDR3 contains 13 residues. From germline, CDR1 is ENHRY and CDR2 SYGVKD.

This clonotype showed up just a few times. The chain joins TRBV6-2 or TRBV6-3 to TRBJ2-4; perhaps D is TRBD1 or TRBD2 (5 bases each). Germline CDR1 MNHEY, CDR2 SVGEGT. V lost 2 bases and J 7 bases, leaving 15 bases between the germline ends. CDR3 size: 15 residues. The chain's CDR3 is CASSYLRQGGNIQYF. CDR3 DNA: TGTGCCAGCAGTTACCTGCGGCAGGGCGGGAACATTCAGTACTTC.

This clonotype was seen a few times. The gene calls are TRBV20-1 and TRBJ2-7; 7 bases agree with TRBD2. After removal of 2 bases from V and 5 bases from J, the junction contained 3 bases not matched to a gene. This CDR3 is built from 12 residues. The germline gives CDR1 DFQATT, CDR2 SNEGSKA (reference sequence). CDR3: CSARPGGNEQYF. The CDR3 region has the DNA TGCAGTGCTAGACCGGGGGGTAACGAGCAGTACTTC.

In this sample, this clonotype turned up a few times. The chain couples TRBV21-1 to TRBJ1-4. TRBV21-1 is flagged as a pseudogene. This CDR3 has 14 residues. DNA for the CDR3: TGTGCCAGCAGCAAAGGGACGAAAAGCCAGATTACGTTTTTT. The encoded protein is CASSKGTKSQITFF.